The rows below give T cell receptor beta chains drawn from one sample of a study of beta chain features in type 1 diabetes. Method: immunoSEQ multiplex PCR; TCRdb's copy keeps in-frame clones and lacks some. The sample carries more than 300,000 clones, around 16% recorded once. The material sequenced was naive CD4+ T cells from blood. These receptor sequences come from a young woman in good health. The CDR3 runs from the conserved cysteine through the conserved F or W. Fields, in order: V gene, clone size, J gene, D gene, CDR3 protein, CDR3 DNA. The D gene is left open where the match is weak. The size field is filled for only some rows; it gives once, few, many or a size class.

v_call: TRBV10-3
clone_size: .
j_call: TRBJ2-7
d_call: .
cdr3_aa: CAISDRGIDEQYF
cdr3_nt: TGTGCCATCAGTGATAGGGGGATCGACGAGCAGTACTTC

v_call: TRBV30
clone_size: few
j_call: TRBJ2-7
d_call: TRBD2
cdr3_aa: CASAGGPTYYEQYF
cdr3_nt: TGTGCATCAGCGGGAGGCCCTACCTACTACGAGCAGTACTTC

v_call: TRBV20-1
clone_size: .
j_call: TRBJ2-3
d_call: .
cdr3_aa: CSARARDTQYF
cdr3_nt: TGCAGTGCTAGAGCTCGGGATACGCAGTATTTT

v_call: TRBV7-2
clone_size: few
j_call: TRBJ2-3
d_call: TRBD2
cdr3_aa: CEPAAVRAGGPEDTQYF
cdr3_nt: TGTGAGCCAGCCGCCGTTCGGGCGGGAGGGCCCGAAGATACGCAGTATTTT

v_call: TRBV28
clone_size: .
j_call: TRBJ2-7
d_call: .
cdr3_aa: CASNWRRASEQYF
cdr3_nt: TGTGCCAGCAATTGGCGGCGCGCGAGCGAGCAGTACTTC

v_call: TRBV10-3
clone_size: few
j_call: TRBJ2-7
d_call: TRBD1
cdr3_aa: CAIRRTGDISYEQYF
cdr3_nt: TGTGCCATCAGACGGACAGGGGACATCTCCTACGAGCAGTACTTC

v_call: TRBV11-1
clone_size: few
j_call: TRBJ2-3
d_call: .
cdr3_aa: CASSFSGQSSTDTQYF
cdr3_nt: TGTGCCAGCAGCTTTTCCGGACAGTCTAGCACAGATACGCAGTATTTT

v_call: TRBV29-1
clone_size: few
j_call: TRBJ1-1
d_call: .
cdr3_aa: CSVDKPENTEAFF
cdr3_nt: TGCAGCGTTGATAAGCCCGAAAACACTGAAGCTTTCTTT

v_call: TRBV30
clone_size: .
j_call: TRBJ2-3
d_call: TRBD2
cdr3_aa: CAGASGGNTDTQYF
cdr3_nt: TGTGCCGGAGCGAGCGGGGGTAACACAGATACGCAGTATTTT

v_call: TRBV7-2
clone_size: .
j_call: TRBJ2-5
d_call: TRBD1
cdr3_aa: CASSFYRGEETQYF
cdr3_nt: TGTGCCAGCAGCTTTTACAGGGGAGAAGAGACCCAGTACTTC

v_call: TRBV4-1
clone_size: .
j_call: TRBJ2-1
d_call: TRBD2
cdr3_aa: CASSGWTSGNSYNEQFF
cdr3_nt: TGCGCCAGCAGCGGCTGGACTAGCGGGAACTCCTACAATGAGCAGTTCTTC

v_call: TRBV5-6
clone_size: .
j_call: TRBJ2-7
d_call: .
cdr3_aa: CASSTGLNYEQYF
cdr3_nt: TGTGCCAGCAGCACGGGACTGAACTACGAGCAGTACTTC

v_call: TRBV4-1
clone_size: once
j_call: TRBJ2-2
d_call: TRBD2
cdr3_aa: CASSQGLAVIGELFF
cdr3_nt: TGCGCCAGCAGTCAGGGTCTAGCGGTGATCGGGGAGCTGTTTTTT

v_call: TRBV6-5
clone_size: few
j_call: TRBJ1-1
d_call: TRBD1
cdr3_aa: CASSLLDRANTEAFF
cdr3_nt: TGTGCCAGCAGTCTGCTGGACAGGGCGAACACTGAAGCTTTCTTT

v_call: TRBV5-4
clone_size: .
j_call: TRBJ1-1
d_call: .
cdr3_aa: CASSAPSRNTEAFF
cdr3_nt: TGTGCCAGCAGCGCTCCGAGTCGGAACACTGAAGCTTTCTTT

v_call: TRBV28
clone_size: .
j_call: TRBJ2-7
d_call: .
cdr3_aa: CASKGQTYEQYF
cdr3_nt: TGTGCCAGCAAAGGACAGACCTACGAGCAGTACTTC

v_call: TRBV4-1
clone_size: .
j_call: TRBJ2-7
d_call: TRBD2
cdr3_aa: CASSQAPTSGFSYEQYF
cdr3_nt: TGCGCCAGCAGCCAAGCCCCGACTAGCGGATTCTCCTACGAGCAGTACTTC

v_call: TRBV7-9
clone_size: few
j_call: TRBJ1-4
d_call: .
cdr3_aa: CASSPLRVVPATNEKLFF
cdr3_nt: TGTGCCAGCAGCCCCCTCCGGGTGGTGCCGGCAACTAATGAAAAACTGTTTTTT

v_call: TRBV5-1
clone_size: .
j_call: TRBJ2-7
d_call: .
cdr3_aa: CASSLFVTAGEQYF
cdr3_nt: TGCGCCAGCAGCTTGTTCGTCACAGCAGGGGAGCAGTACTTC

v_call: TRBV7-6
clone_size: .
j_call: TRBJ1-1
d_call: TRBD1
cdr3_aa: CASSAGTGWLNTEAFF
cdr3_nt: TGTGCCAGCAGCGCCGGGACAGGGTGGTTGAACACTGAAGCTTTCTTT

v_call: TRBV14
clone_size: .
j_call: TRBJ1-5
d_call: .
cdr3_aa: CASSQGGGNQPQHF
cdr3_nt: TGTGCCAGCAGCCAAGGCGGCGGCAATCAGCCCCAGCATTTT

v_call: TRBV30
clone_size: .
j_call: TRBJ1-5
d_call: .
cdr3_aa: CAWSSGNQPQHF
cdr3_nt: TGTGCCTGGAGTTCGGGCAATCAGCCCCAGCATTTT

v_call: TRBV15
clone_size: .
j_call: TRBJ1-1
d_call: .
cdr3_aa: CATSREIVTEAFF
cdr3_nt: TGTGCCACCAGCAGAGAAATTGTAACTGAAGCTTTCTTT